Each of the 23 T cell receptor beta chains below was sequenced from the same sample in a study of cytomegalovirus exposure and HLA in healthy donors. Clones were sequenced by immunoSEQ multiplex PCR, and TCRdb holds only the in-frame ones, with some missing. The table lists roughly 150,000 clones, more than 75% of them singletons, with under 3% in the top ten. Sequencing was performed on PBMCs. Source of these receptors: a man between 18 and 35 years old in good health and CMV-seronegative.

The chain recombines TRBV7-8 with TRBJ1-4; D gene uncertain. The germline V and J ends were trimmed by 5 bases and 0 bases, with 13 bases remaining between them. Germline V gene data show CDR1 as SGHVS and CDR2 as FQNEAQ. This CDR3 spans 16 amino acids. The CDR3 loop reads CASSPRVLATNEKLFF. The CDR3 region has the DNA TGTGCCAGCAGCCCACGGGTCCTTGCAACTAATGAAAAACTGTTTTTT.

The genes are TRBV27 and TRBJ2-7; 10 bases map to TRBD1. In germline, CDR1 is MNHEY, CDR2 SMNVEV (reference sequence). The CDR3 has 14 residues. The J segment lost 0 bases and the V segment lost 4 bases, leaving 0 bases of the junction unmatched. CDR3: CASSWTGGSYEQYF. CDR3 coding DNA: TGTGCCAGCAGTTGGACAGGGGGCTCCTACGAGCAGTACTTC.

The chain joins TRBV11-3 to TRBJ2-1; D possibly corresponds to TRBD2 (5 bases). Trimming shortened V by 6 bases and J by 0 bases, and 12 bases separated the two germline ends. Germline CDR1 and CDR2: SGHNT and YENEEA. The length of the CDR3 is 15 residues. CDR3 sequence reads: CASSRKADSYNEQFF. The CDR3 DNA is TGTGCCAGCAGTAGGAAAGCGGACTCCTACAATGAGCAGTTCTTC. The whole variable domain, filled in from reference TRBV11-3 and TRBJ2-1, reads EAGVVQSPRYKIIEKKQPVAFWCNPISGHNTLYWYLQNLGQGPELLIRYENEEAVDDSQLPKDRFSAERLKGVDSTLKIQPAELGDSAVYLCASSRKADSYNEQFFGPGTRLTVL.

The chain carries TRBV19 and TRBJ2-1; 10 bases match TRBD2. Germline V gene sequence: CDR1 LNHDA, CDR2 SQIVND (reference sequence). This CDR3 is built from 15 residues. Germline trimming cut 6 bases from V and 3 bases from J; bases unmatched to any gene: 5. CDR3 protein: CASRPGLAVYNEQFF. Here the CDR3 DNA reads TGTGCCAGTAGGCCCGGACTAGCGGTCTACAATGAGCAGTTCTTC.

The V and J genes are TRBV9 and TRBJ2-5, with 9 bases lining up with TRBD2. The V gene end was trimmed by 6 bases and the J gene end by 4 bases; junction bases not matched to a gene: 10. The length of the CDR3 is 15 residues. Germline CDR1 is SGDLS and CDR2 is YYNGEE. DNA for the CDR3: TGTGCCAGCACTGGTAGCGGGAGCGGTGGAGAGACCCAGTACTTC. Amino acids: CASTGSGSGGETQYF.

The chain is built from TRBV9 and TRBJ2-1, with D perhaps TRBD1 (5 bases). V dropped 3 bases and J dropped 10 bases, with 17 bases sitting between them. The CDR3 extends over 14 amino acids. Germline V gene sequence: CDR1 SGDLS, CDR2 YYNGEE. Written as DNA, the CDR3 is TGTGCCAGCAGCGCTTCTTGGGGCTCTTGGGAGCAGTTCTTC. Residues: CASSASWGSWEQFF.

The J gene is TRBJ1-2, the V gene TRBV14; 8 positions match TRBD1. Per the germline V gene, CDR1 is SGHDN and CDR2 is FVKESK. The CDR3 consists of 13 residues. The V gene end was trimmed by 6 bases and the J gene end by 6 bases; junction bases not matched to a gene: 6. The CDR3 DNA is TGTGCCAGCAGACCGACAGGGGAGGATGGCTACACCTTC. It codes for CASRPTGEDGYTF.

A single count supports this clone. The chain is built from TRBV5-1 and TRBJ2-2; 11 bases agree with TRBD1. The CDR3 contains 17 residues. The trim removed 5 bases at V and 4 bases at J, leaving 10 bases unmatched. Germline V gene lookup returns CDR1 SGHRS and CDR2 YFSETQ. This chain's CDR3 is CASRPPGTGGSTGELFF. The DNA of the CDR3 is TGCGCCAGCAGACCTCCCGGGACAGGGGGGAGCACCGGGGAGCTGTTTTTT.

This clone was picked up a small number of times. The V call is TRBV28, the J call TRBJ2-2; 8 positions match TRBD2. The V gene end was trimmed by 6 bases and the J gene end by 7 bases; junction bases not matched to a gene: 19. The CDR3 is made up of 18 amino acids. Germline loops: CDR1 MDHEN, CDR2 SYDVKM. The CDR3 nucleotides are TGTGCCAGCAGCCCCCCTGCCGGCGGGGGGAGAAGGGTCGGGGAGCTGTTTTTT. It specifies CASSPPAGGGRRVGELFF.

The CDR3 spells CASIPGRSGNSYEQYF. CDR3 coding DNA: TGTGCCAGCATCCCGGGAAGGAGCGGGAACTCCTACGAGCAGTACTTC. This rearrangement joins TRBV7-8 to TRBJ2-7; 7 bases align to TRBD2. CDR3 length equals 16 residues. Germline lookup yields CDR1 SGHVS and CDR2 FQNEAQ. The junction had 12 bases not matched to a gene; V was cut back by 7 bases and J by 0 bases.

V is TRBV7-9 and J is TRBJ1-2; tentatively, D is TRBD1 (6 bases). Trimming stripped 6 bases from V and 2 bases from J, with 16 bases between. In germline, CDR1 is SEHNR, CDR2 FQNEAQ (reference sequence). The CDR3 is 15 amino acids. The CDR3 here is CASSPPGQHNYGYTF. The CDR3 coding sequence is TGTGCCAGCAGTCCTCCGGGACAACACAACTATGGCTACACCTTC.

The gene calls are TRBV28 and TRBJ1-2; no clear D gene. This CDR3 has 13 amino acids. Germline assignment: CDR1 MDHEN and CDR2 SYDVKM. Trimming cost V 6 bases and J 0 bases, with 8 bases left between them. CDR3 DNA: TGTGCCAGCAGACCTACAGCTAACTATGGCTACACCTTC. Protein: CASRPTANYGYTF.

This clone was counted once. The chain employs TRBV7-6 and TRBJ2-1; 9 bases are shared with TRBD1. Unmatched junction bases numbered 2, after V lost 3 bases and J lost 2 bases. Germline V gene lookup returns CDR1 SGHVS and CDR2 FNYEAQ. The CDR3 sequence is 15 residues long. The CDR3 spells CASSFGTGTYNEQFF. CDR3 DNA: TGTGCCAGCAGCTTTGGGACAGGGACCTACAATGAGCAGTTCTTC.

The CDR3 protein is CASSGRGHNEQFF. The CDR3 DNA is TGTGCCAGTAGCGGGAGAGGCCACAATGAGCAGTTCTTC. The chain recombines TRBV19 with TRBJ2-1, with D perhaps TRBD2 (6 bases). V dropped 6 bases and J dropped 5 bases, with 11 bases sitting between them. This CDR3 is 13 amino acids long. Germline CDR1 is LNHDA and CDR2 is SQIVND (reference sequence).

The chain links TRBV4-1 to TRBJ1-2; TRBD1 is a possible D gene (5 bases). V was pared by 2 bases and J by 0 bases, with 7 bases between. The CDR3 is 14 amino acids. In germline, CDR1 is MGHRA, CDR2 YSYEKL. The CDR3: CASSQPGTNYGYTF. DNA for the CDR3: TGCGCCAGCAGCCAACCAGGGACTAACTATGGCTACACCTTC.

V usage is TRBV5-1 and J usage is TRBJ2-1; no clear D gene. Trimming shortened V by 0 bases and J by 8 bases, and 3 bases separated the two germline ends. CDR1 SGHRS and CDR2 YFSETQ come from the germline V gene. This CDR3 has 11 residues. The CDR3 region is CASSLVDEQFF. Here the CDR3 DNA reads TGCGCCAGCAGCTTGGTCGATGAGCAGTTCTTC.

V and J are TRBV6-5 and TRBJ1-1; a weak D match, TRBD1 (6 bases). Looked up from germline, CDR1 is MNHEY and CDR2 is SVGAGI. The CDR3 has 14 residues. Trimming took off 7 bases at V and 1 base at J, with 13 bases between the two ends. This chain's CDR3 is CASTPRGANTEAFF. CDR3 nucleotides: TGTGCCAGCACCCCTCGGGGGGCGAACACTGAAGCTTTCTTT.

The rearrangement joins TRBV7-8 to TRBJ2-3, with D perhaps TRBD1 (6 bases). This CDR3 has 14 residues. Germline V gives CDR1 SGHVS, CDR2 FQNEAQ. V lost 3 bases, J lost 0 bases, and 7 bases lay in between. The CDR3 loop is CASSFDRSTDTQYF. The CDR3 DNA is TGTGCCAGCAGCTTTGACAGGAGCACAGATACGCAGTATTTT.

This chain links TRBV5-4 with TRBJ2-1; 11 nucleotides align to TRBD2. With V trimmed by 4 bases and J by 7 bases, 13 bases remained unmatched. The CDR3 contains 17 residues. Germline V gene lookup returns CDR1 SGHNT and CDR2 YYREEE (reference sequence). CDR3 amino acids: CASSPGTSGVARNEQFF. CDR3 coding DNA: TGTGCCAGCAGCCCCGGGACTAGCGGAGTGGCAAGGAATGAGCAGTTCTTC.

J is TRBJ1-6 and V is TRBV13, with D possibly being TRBD1 (5 bases). V lost 3 bases, J lost 4 bases, and 13 bases lay in between. The V gene's germline CDR1 is PRHDT and CDR2 FYEKMQ (reference sequence). This CDR3 contains 16 residues. The CDR3 nucleotides read TGTGCCAGCAGCTTCCAGGGCAGCGTTTATAATTCACCCCTCCACTTT. This translates into CASSFQGSVYNSPLHF.

The chain links TRBV4-1 to TRBJ2-7; TRBD1 matches 10 bases. Germline V gene data show CDR1 as MGHRA and CDR2 as YSYEKL. This CDR3 region has 15 residues. J lost 1 base, V lost 3 bases, and 3 bases had no gene match. The CDR3 region is CASSHGTGESYEQYF. The CDR3 DNA reads as TGCGCCAGCAGCCACGGGACAGGGGAATCCTACGAGCAGTACTTC.

The chain uses TRBV28 and TRBJ1-1; 7 bases agree with TRBD1. After removal of 6 bases from V and 4 bases from J, the junction contained 5 bases not matched to a gene. The germline V gene encodes CDR1 MDHEN and CDR2 SYDVKM. The length of the CDR3 is 13 residues. The CDR3 sequence is CASRLTGPTEAFF. DNA for the CDR3: TGTGCCAGCAGACTGACAGGGCCCACTGAAGCTTTCTTT.

This rearrangement joins TRBV10-1 to TRBJ1-4; no firm D call. The CDR3 runs to 15 residues. Trimming pared 0 bases from V and 5 bases from J, leaving 10 bases between. Germline loops: CDR1 WNHNN, CDR2 SYGVQD (reference sequence). This CDR3 reads CASSESGRGNEKLFF. DNA of the CDR3: TGCGCCAGCAGTGAGTCGGGTCGCGGGAATGAAAAACTGTTTTTT.